This TCR beta chain was found in a study of blood T cell repertoires in COVID-19. For the study at large: Both acute and convalescent COVID-19 samples were obtained from the United States, Italy and Spain. PBMCs, B-cell-depleted T cells, or T cells provided the cDNA or gDNA that made up the material.

With 2 bases removed from V and 9 bases from J, the gap between germline ends came to 11 bases. The CDR3 has 13 residues. CDR1 is KGHSH and CDR2 is LQKENI in the germline V gene. Original methodology: From reference gene primer amplification, estimates of nucleated cell counts were derived. The data were produced by immunoSEQ multiplex PCR, yet TCRdb's version contains in-frame clones alone and is incomplete. That table supplies the V and J calls and clone size; D and trimming were determined from the DNA. The sample consists of approximately 76,000 clones, 87% of them appearing once. This clone was recorded only once.

The chain recombines TRBV18 with TRBJ2-1; D not resolved. This TCR came from a man younger than 45 with acute or convalescent COVID-19. Sequencing was done on a sample of peripheral blood. The CDR3 loop reads CASSPGRGGEQFF. In nucleotides, the CDR3 is TGTGCCAGCTCACCAGGCAGAGGTGGTGAGCAGTTCTTC. The full variable domain, its missing parts supplied by reference TRBV18 and TRBJ2-1, is NAGVMQNPRHLVRRRGQEARLRCSPMKGHSHVYWYRQLPEEGLKFMVYLQKENIIDESGMPKERFSAEFPKEGPSILRIQQVVRGDSAAYFCASSPGRGGEQFFGPGTRLTVL.